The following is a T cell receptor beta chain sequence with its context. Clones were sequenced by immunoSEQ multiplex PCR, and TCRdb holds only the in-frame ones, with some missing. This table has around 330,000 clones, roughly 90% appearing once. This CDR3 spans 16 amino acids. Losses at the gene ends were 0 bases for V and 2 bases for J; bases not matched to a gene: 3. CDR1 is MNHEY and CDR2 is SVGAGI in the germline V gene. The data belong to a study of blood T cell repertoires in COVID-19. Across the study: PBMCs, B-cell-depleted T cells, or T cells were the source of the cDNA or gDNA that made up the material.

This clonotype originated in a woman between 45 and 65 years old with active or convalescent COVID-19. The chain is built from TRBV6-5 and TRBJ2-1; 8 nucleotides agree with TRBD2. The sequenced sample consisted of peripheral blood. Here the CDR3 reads CASSYSERGPYNEQFF. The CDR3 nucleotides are TGTGCCAGCAGTTACTCGGAGCGGGGGCCCTACAATGAGCAGTTCTTC.